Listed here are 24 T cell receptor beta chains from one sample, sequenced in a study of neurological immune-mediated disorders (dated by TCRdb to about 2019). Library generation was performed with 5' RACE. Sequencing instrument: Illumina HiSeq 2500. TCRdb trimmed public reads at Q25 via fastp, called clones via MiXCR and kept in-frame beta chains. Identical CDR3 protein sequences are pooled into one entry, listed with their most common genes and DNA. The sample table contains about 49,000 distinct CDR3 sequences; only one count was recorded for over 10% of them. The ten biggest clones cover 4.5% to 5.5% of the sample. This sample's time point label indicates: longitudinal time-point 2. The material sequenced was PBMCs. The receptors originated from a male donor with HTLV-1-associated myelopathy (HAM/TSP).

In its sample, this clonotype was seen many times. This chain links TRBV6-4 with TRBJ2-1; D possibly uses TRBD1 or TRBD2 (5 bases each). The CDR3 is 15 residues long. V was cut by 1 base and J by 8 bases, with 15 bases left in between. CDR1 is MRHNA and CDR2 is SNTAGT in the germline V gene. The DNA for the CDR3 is TGTGCCAGCAGTGACTTCGAACGGGGCCGGGATGAGCAGTTCTTC. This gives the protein CASSDFERGRDEQFF.

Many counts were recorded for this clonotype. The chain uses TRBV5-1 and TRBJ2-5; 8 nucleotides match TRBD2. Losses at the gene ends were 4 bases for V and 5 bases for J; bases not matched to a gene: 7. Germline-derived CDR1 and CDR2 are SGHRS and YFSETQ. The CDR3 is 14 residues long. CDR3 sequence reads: CASSAGLAVETQYF. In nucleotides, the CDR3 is TGCGCCAGCAGCGCCGGACTAGCCGTGGAGACCCAGTACTTC.

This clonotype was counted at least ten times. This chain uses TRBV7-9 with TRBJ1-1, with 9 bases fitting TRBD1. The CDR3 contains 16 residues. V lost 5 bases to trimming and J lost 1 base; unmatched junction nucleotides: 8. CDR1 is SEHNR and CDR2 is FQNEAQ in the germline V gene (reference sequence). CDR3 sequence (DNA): TGTGCCAGCAGCCGAACAGGGGGCTGGAGGAACACTGAAGCTTTCTTT. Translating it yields CASSRTGGWRNTEAFF.

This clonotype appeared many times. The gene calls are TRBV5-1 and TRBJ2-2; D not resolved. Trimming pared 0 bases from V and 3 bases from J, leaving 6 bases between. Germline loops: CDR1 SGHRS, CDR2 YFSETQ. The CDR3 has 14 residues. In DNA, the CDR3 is TGCGCCAGCAGCTTGGAACCATACACCGGGGAGCTGTTTTTT. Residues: CASSLEPYTGELFF.

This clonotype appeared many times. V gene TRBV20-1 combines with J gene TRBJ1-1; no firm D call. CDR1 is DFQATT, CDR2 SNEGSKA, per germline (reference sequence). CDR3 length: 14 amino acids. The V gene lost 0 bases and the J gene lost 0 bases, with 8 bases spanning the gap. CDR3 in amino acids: CSARDLLLNTEAFF. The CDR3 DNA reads TGCAGTGCTAGAGATTTATTGTTGAACACTGAAGCTTTCTTT.

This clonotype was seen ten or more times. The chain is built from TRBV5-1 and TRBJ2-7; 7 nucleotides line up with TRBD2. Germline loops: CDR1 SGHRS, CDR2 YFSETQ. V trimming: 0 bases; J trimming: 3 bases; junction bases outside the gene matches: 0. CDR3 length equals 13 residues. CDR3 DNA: TGCGCCAGCAGCTTGGGGGGGGGCTACGAGCAGTACTTC. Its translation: CASSLGGGYEQYF.

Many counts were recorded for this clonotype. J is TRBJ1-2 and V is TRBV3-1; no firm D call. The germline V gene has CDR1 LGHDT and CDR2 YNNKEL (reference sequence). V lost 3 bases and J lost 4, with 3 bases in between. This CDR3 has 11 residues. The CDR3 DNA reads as TGTGCCAGCAGCCAGAGCTATGGCTACACCTTC. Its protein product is CASSQSYGYTF.

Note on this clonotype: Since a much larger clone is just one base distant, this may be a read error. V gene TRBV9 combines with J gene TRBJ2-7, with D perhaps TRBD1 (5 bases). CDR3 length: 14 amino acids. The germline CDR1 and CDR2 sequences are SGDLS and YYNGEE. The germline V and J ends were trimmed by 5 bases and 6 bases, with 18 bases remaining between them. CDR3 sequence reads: CASSRGFGVTEQYF. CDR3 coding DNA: TGTGCCAGCAGTAGGGGTTTTGGCGTTACCGAGCAGTACTTC.

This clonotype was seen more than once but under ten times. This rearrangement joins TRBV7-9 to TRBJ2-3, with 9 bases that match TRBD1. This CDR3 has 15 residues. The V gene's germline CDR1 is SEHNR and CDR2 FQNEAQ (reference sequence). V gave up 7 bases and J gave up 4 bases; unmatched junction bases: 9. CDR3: CASTPDRGWPDTQYF. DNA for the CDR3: TGTGCCAGCACCCCGGACAGGGGATGGCCAGATACGCAGTATTTT.

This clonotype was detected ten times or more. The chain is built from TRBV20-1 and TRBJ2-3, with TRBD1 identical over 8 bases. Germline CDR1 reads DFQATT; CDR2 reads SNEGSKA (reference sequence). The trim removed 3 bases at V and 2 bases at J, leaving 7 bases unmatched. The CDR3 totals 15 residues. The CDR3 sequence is CSASRPRGPTDTQYF. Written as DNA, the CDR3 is TGCAGTGCTAGCCGGCCCAGGGGGCCCACAGATACGCAGTATTTT.

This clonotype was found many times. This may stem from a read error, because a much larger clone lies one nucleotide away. Written as DNA, the CDR3 is TGCAGTGCCTGGGATTGCTACGAGCAGTACTTC. Encoded protein: CSAWDCYEQYF. The rearrangement links TRBV20-1 to TRBJ2-7; D remains unclear. CDR3 length equals 11 residues. Between the trimmed V and J ends, which lost 6 bases and 3 bases, there was a span of 9 bases. Per the germline V gene, CDR1 is DFQATT and CDR2 is SNEGSKA (reference sequence).

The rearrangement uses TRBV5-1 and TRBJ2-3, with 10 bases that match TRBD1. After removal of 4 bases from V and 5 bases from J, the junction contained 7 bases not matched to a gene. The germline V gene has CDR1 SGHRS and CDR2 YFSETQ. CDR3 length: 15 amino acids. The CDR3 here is CASSGRQGARDTQYF. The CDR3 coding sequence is TGCGCCAGCAGCGGACGACAGGGGGCTAGAGATACGCAGTATTTT.

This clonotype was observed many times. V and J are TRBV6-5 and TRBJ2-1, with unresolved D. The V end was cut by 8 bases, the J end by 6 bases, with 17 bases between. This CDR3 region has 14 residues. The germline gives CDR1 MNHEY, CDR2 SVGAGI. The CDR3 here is CASPPAPRSNEQFF. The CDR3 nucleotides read TGTGCCAGCCCTCCCGCCCCTCGAAGCAATGAGCAGTTCTTC.

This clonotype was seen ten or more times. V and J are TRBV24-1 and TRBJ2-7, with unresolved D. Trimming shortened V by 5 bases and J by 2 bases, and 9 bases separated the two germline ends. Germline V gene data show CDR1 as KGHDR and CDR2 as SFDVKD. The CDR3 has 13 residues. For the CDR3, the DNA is TGTGCCACCAGTGGCACAACAACCTACGAGCAGTACTTC. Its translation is CATSGTTTYEQYF.

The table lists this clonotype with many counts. The CDR3 loop reads CASSQVGTRRAEAFF. Written as DNA, the CDR3 is TGTGCCAGCAGTCAGGTCGGGACGCGGAGGGCTGAAGCTTTCTTT. The chain is built from TRBV12-3 or TRBV12-4 and TRBJ1-1, with TRBD1 as a possible D gene (5 bases). V was clipped by 5 bases and J by 6 bases, with 19 bases between them. This CDR3 has 15 residues.

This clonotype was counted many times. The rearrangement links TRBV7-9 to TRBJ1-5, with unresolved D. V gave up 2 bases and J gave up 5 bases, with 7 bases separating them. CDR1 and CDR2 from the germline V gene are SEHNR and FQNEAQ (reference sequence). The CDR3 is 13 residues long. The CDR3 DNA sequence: TGTGCCAGCAGCTTATCCGGGGATCAGCCCCAGCATTTT. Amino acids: CASSLSGDQPQHF. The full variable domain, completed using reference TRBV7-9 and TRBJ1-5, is DTGVSQNPRHKITKRGQNVTFRCDPISEHNRLYWYRQTLGQGPEFLTYFQNEAQLEKSRLLSDRFSAERPKGSFSTLEIQRTEQGDSAMYLCASSLSGDQPQHFGDGTRLSIL.

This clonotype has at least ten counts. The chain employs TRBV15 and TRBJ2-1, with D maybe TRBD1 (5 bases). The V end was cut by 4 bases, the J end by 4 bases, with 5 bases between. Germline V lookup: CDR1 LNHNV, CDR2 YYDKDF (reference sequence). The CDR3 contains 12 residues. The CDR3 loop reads CATSTGYNEQFF. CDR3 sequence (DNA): TGTGCCACCAGCACAGGGTACAATGAGCAGTTCTTC.

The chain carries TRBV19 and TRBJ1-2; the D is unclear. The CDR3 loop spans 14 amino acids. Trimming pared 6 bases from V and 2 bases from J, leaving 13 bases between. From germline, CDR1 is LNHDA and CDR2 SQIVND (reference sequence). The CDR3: CASSRPAVNYGYTF. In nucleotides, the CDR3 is TGTGCCAGTAGCCGGCCGGCGGTAAACTATGGCTACACCTTC.

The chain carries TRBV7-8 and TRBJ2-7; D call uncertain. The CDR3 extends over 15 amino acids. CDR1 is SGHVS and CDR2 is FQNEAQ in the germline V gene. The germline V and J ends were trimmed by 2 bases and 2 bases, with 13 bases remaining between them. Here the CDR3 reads CASSLSLTATYEQYF. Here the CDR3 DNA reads TGTGCCAGCAGCTTATCCTTAACAGCTACCTACGAGCAGTACTTC.

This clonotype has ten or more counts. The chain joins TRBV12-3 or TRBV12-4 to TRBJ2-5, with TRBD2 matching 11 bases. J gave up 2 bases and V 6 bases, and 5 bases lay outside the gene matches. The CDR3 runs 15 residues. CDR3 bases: TGTGCCAGCAGGATTAGCGGGGGGGCACAAGAGACCCAGTACTTC. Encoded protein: CASRISGGAQETQYF.

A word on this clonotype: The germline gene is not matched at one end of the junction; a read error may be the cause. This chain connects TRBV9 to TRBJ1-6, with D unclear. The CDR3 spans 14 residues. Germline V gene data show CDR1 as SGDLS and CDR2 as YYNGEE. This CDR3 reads CVSSARISNSPLHF. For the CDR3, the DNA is TGTGTCAGCAGCGCGAGGATTTCAAATTCACCCCTCCACTTT. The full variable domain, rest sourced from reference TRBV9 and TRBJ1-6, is DSGVTQTPKHLITATGQRVTLRCSPRSGDLSVYWYQQSLDQGLQFLIQYYNGEERAKGNILERFSAQQFPDLHSELNLSSLELGDSALYFCVSSARISNSPLHFGNGTRLTVT.

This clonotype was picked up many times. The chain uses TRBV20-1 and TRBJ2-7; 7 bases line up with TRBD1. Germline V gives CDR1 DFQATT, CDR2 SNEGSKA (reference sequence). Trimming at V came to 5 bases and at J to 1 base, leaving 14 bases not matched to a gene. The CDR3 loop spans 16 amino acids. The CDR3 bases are TGCAGTGCTGTTGGACAGGTCCTAAGTGTATCCTACGAGCAGTACTTC. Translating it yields CSAVGQVLSVSYEQYF.

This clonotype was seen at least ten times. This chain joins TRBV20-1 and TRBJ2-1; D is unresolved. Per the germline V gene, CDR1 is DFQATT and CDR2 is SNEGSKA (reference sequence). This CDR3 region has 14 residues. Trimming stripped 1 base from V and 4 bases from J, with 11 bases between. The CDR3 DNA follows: TGCAGTGCTAGAGGTGCCAGGCAATACAATGAGCAGTTCTTC. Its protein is CSARGARQYNEQFF.

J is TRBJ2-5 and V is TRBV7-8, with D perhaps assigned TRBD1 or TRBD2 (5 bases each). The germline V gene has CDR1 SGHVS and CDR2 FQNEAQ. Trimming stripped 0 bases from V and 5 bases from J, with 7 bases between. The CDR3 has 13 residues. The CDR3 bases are TGTGCCAGCAGCTTAGCGGGGGTGGAGACCCAGTACTTC. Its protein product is CASSLAGVETQYF.